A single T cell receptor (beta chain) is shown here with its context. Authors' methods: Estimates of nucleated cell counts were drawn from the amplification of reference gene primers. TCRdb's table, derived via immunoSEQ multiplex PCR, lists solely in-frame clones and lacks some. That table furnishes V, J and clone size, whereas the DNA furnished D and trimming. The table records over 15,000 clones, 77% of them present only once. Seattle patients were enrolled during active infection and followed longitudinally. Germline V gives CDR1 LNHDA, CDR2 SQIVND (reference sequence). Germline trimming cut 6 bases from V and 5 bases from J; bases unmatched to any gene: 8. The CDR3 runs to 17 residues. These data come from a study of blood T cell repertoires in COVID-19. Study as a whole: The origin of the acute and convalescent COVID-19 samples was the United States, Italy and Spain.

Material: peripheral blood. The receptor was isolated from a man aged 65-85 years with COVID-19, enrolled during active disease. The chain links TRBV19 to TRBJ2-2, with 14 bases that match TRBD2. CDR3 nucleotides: TGTGCCAGTAGATATGGGACTAGCGGGAGAATTACCGGGGAGCTGTTTTTT. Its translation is CASRYGTSGRITGELFF.